This record concerns one T cell receptor (beta chain) sequence. The sample is drawn from a study of cytotoxic CD8 clonotypes in ibrutinib-treated CLL. Looking at the study overall: For this cohort, patients were roughly 10 relapsed/refractory and about 16 treatment-naive, while about 17 were IGHV unmutated. Patients attained 25 or so partial and 2 complete responses; at median approximately 68 months, around 14 remained remitted while some 12 progressed.

TCRdb's table, derived via immunoSEQ multiplex PCR, lists solely in-frame clones and lacks some. This table has over 200,000 clones, 70% appearing once. V lost 8 bases and J 0 bases, leaving 5 bases between the germline ends. Germline CDR1 SQVTM, CDR2 ANQGSEA. This CDR3 region has 11 residues. The receptor was isolated from a human donor with chronic lymphocytic leukemia. The rearrangement uses TRBV29-1 and TRBJ2-1; D is uncertain. This sample comprised PBMCs, obtained after 12 months of ibrutinib treatment. The CDR3 loop is CSHRSYNEQFF. Here the CDR3 DNA reads TGCAGCCACCGCTCCTACAATGAGCAGTTCTTC.